One sample yielded the 3 T cell receptor beta chains listed below, sequenced in a study of blood T cell repertoires in COVID-19. TCRdb's copy holds only in-frame clones and misses some; the assay was immunoSEQ multiplex PCR. The data show approximately 170,000 clones, approximately 90% seen once. What was sequenced was peripheral blood. Receptors were obtained from a man between 60 and 75 years old with acute or convalescent COVID-19.

This clone was counted a single time. This chain connects TRBV5-6 to TRBJ2-2; a weak D match, TRBD2 (5 bases). The germline V gene has CDR1 SGHDT and CDR2 YYEEEE. V lost 5 bases and J 5 bases, leaving 13 bases between the germline ends. The CDR3 spans 14 residues. CDR3 nucleotides: TGTGCCAGCAGTAAGAGGGTTGGAACCGGGGAGCTGTTTTTT. Translation: CASSKRVGTGELFF.

This clone was seen more than once but under ten times. The chain uses TRBV19 and TRBJ1-5; 9 nucleotides line up with TRBD1. Germline loops: CDR1 LNHDA, CDR2 SQIVND (reference sequence). The CDR3 has 16 amino acids. J gave up 1 base and V 7 bases, and 8 bases lay outside the gene matches. The CDR3 nucleotides read TGTGCCAGTATTGGGACAGGGCGGCAAAGCAATCAGCCCCAGCATTTT. It specifies CASIGTGRQSNQPQHF.

The chain joins TRBV5-1 to TRBJ1-3; D is ambiguous. The CDR3 loop spans 14 amino acids. With 0 bases removed from V and 3 bases from J, the gap between germline ends came to 7 bases. CDR1 is SGHRS, CDR2 YFSETQ, per germline. The CDR3, as DNA: TGCGCCAGCAGCTTGGGGGGAGGTGGAAACACCATATATTTT. Translating it yields CASSLGGGGNTIYF.